This TCR beta chain is from a study of T-cell reconstitution after alpha-beta-depleted transplantation in children. V was pared by 6 bases and J by 7 bases, with 13 bases between. The germline gives CDR1 SEHNR, CDR2 FQNEAQ (reference sequence). This CDR3 spans 14 amino acids. This clonotype was observed a few times. For TCRbeta, the library was prepared with unique molecular identifiers. TCRdb called the PCR reads again in MiXCR, with one record for every CDR3 protein. The sample has 440,000 or so distinct CDR3 sequences, roughly a tenth seen once. V usage is TRBV7-9 and J usage is TRBJ1-6; D might be TRBD1 (5 bases). Here the sequenced sample was PBMCs from the stem cell graft donor, taken from the stem cell graft. The sequence was obtained from a human donor who donated a stem cell graft to a child with acute myeloid leukemia. The DNA of the CDR3 is TGTGCCAGCAGGCCACGACAGCCCAATTCACCCCTCCACTTT. Its protein product is CASRPRQPNSPLHF.